This entry lists 18 T cell receptor beta chains sequenced from one sample in a study of yellow fever vaccine responses in identical twins. MiXCR was run by TCRdb on the RT-PCR reads, yielding one entry per CDR3 protein. This sample carries approximately 33,000 distinct CDR3 sequences, less than 70% of them seen once, and the ten largest clones take 4.5%. Sequencing was performed on T cells from blood (PBMCs), unsorted or a sorted subset (not recorded which), taken before or after yellow fever vaccination (not recorded which). The receptors stem from a woman aged 18 to 35 who received the yellow fever vaccine.

DNA of the CDR3: TGTGCCAGCAGTTACTCGACTACCGATCAAGAGACCCAGTACTTC. The encoded protein is CASSYSTTDQETQYF. V is TRBV6-2 or TRBV6-3 and J is TRBJ2-5; the D gene is possibly TRBD2 (5 bases). CDR1 and CDR2 from the germline V gene are MNHEY and SVGEGT. The CDR3 is made up of 15 amino acids. Trimming took off 0 bases at V and 2 bases at J, with 10 bases between the two ends.

This clonotype was seen just once. DNA for the CDR3: TGTGCCAGCAGCTCGTGGGGTAACAACACCGGGGAGCTGTTTTTT. Translating it yields CASSSWGNNTGELFF. This chain uses TRBV5-4 with TRBJ2-2; the D is unclear. Trimming removed 3 bases from V and 2 bases from J, with 11 bases in between. Germline V gives CDR1 SGHNT, CDR2 YYREEE (reference sequence). The CDR3 covers 15 residues.

V gene TRBV19 combines with J gene TRBJ2-5, with D unclear. V lost 5 bases and J 0 bases, leaving 7 bases between the germline ends. CDR3 length equals 13 residues. The germline CDR1 and CDR2 sequences are LNHDA and SQIVND (reference sequence). In DNA, the CDR3 is TGTGCCAGTAGTTTCAGCTACCAAGAGACCCAGTACTTC. Translated, it gives CASSFSYQETQYF.

The J gene is TRBJ1-1, the V gene TRBV19; no firm D call. The germline V and J ends were trimmed by 10 bases and 1 base, with 13 bases remaining between them. Germline assignment: CDR1 LNHDA and CDR2 SQIVND (reference sequence). The CDR3 spans 13 residues. The CDR3 DNA reads as TGTGCCATCCTGTCCGGCGAGAACACTGAAGCTTTCTTT. Its translation: CAILSGENTEAFF.

The chain employs TRBV11-2 and TRBJ2-4, with 10 positions matching TRBD2. The CDR3 is 17 amino acids. The J segment lost 7 bases and the V segment lost 5 bases, leaving 14 bases of the junction unmatched. Germline lookup yields CDR1 SGHAT and CDR2 FQNNGV. CDR3 residues: CASSPTGTSVISNIQYF. CDR3 nucleotides: TGTGCCAGCAGCCCCACCGGGACTAGCGTTATTAGCAACATTCAGTACTTC.

This clonotype occurred once. The chain carries TRBV18 and TRBJ1-6, with D hard to call. The V end was cut by 1 base, the J end by 6 bases, with 7 bases between. Germline V lookup: CDR1 KGHSH, CDR2 LQKENI. The CDR3 is made up of 14 amino acids. CDR3 nucleotide sequence: TGTGCCAGCTCACCACAGGGTGGTAATTCACCCCTCCACTTT. As protein: CASSPQGGNSPLHF.

The chain employs TRBV5-5 and TRBJ1-1; the D gene is possibly TRBD1 (6 bases). CDR1 is SGHKS and CDR2 is YYEKEE in the germline V gene (reference sequence). The V gene lost 2 bases and the J gene lost 1 base, with 15 bases spanning the gap. This CDR3 is built from 16 residues. The CDR3 sequence: CASSFDLGAGNTEAFF. CDR3 coding DNA: TGTGCCAGCAGCTTTGATCTGGGGGCTGGGAACACTGAAGCTTTCTTT.

The V gene is TRBV10-1, the J gene TRBJ1-1; no clear D. This CDR3 has 13 amino acids. CDR1 is WNHNN, CDR2 SYGVQD, per germline (reference sequence). Trimming pared 2 bases from V and 10 bases from J, leaving 14 bases between. The CDR3 region is CASSEQRTDRAFF. CDR3 nucleotide sequence: TGCGCCAGCAGTGAGCAAAGGACCGATCGAGCTTTCTTT.

The rearrangement links TRBV28 to TRBJ1-2, with TRBD1 matching over 7 bases. V shed 6 bases, J shed 1 base, and the junction held 8 bases outside the gene matches. The CDR3 extends over 15 amino acids. Germline V CDR1 and CDR2: MDHEN, SYDVKM. The CDR3 nucleotides read TGTGCCAGCAGACAAACAGGGGAAGGTAACTATGGCTACACCTTC. This sequence encodes CASRQTGEGNYGYTF.

This clonotype was found a few times. This chain uses TRBV25-1 with TRBJ1-1; D gene uncertain. CDR3 length: 14 amino acids. Deletions cut 10 bases from V and 0 bases from J, with 15 bases between. The germline CDR1 and CDR2 sequences are MGHDK and SYGVNS. This CDR3 is CATTPKGVNTEAFF. Here the CDR3 DNA reads TGTGCCACCACCCCAAAGGGAGTGAACACTGAAGCTTTCTTT. Variable domain in full (rest from reference TRBV25-1 and TRBJ1-1): EADIYQTPRYLVIGTGKKITLECSQTMGHDKMYWYQQDPGMELHLIHYSYGVNSTEKGDLSSESTVSRIRTEHFPLTLESARPSHTSQYLCATTPKGVNTEAFFGQGTRLTVV.

This clonotype turned up a few times. This chain links TRBV12-3 or TRBV12-4 with TRBJ2-7; TRBD1 agrees at 8 bases. Trimming removed 4 bases from V and 7 bases from J; junction bases left unmatched: 6. There are 13 residues in the CDR3. CDR3 DNA sequence: TGTGCCAGCAGTTCGGGACAGGCGGAGGAGCAGTACTTC. Translation gives CASSSGQAEEQYF.

The chain recombines TRBV14 with TRBJ2-7; the D call may be TRBD1 or TRBD2 (6 bases each). Looked up from germline, CDR1 is SGHDN and CDR2 is FVKESK. The CDR3 is 14 amino acids. V shed 6 bases and J shed 5 bases, with 17 bases lying between them. The chain's CDR3 is CASSPGQGGNEQYF. CDR3 DNA: TGTGCCAGCAGTCCCGGCCAAGGGGGGAACGAGCAGTACTTC.

The chain is built from TRBV10-1 and TRBJ1-1; maybe TRBD1 (5 bases). Germline CDR1 is WNHNN and CDR2 is SYGVQD (reference sequence). The CDR3 spans 13 residues. V was clipped by 2 bases and J by 5 bases, with 9 bases between them. The CDR3 region is CASSETGLTEAFF. The CDR3 bases are TGCGCCAGCAGTGAGACAGGCTTGACTGAAGCTTTCTTT.

This clonotype was detected once. The V and J genes are TRBV18 and TRBJ2-3; 9 positions agree with TRBD2. The V segment lost 3 bases and the J segment 4 bases; nucleotides outside the gene matches: 11. This CDR3 contains 17 residues. CDR1 and CDR2 (germline): KGHSH, LQKENI. CDR3 sequence reads: CASSPVGAGGPADTQYF. The DNA of the CDR3 is TGTGCCAGCTCACCGGTCGGCGCGGGAGGGCCTGCAGATACGCAGTATTTT.

This clonotype was seen a handful of times. This rearrangement joins TRBV29-1 to TRBJ2-1; D remains unclear. The CDR3 runs to 13 residues. Trimming took 5 bases from V and 5 from J, leaving 13 bases between them. The V gene's germline CDR1 is SQVTM and CDR2 ANQGSEA. The CDR3 loop reads CSVTRQWNNEQFF. The CDR3 nucleotides are TGCAGCGTTACCCGCCAGTGGAACAATGAGCAGTTCTTC.

The chain links TRBV20-1 to TRBJ2-7, with 7 bases lining up with TRBD2. Germline trimming cut 7 bases from V and 0 bases from J; bases unmatched to any gene: 9. CDR1 and CDR2 (germline): DFQATT, SNEGSKA (reference sequence). This CDR3 region has 14 residues. The CDR3 is CSVFKRDSSYEQYF. In DNA, the CDR3 is TGCAGTGTATTCAAGCGGGACTCCTCCTACGAGCAGTACTTC.

The V call is TRBV4-1, the J call TRBJ2-6; TRBD1 agrees at 8 bases. The CDR3 runs to 18 residues. Germline V gene data show CDR1 as MGHRA and CDR2 as YSYEKL. Trimming cost V 1 base and J 1 base; bases outside gene matches: 6. Here the CDR3 DNA reads TGCGCCAGCAGCCAAGGTGGACAGGGAGGATCTGGGGCCAACGTCCTGACTTTC. It translates to CASSQGGQGGSGANVLTF.

Written as DNA, the CDR3 is TGCAGTGCTAGCGGGGGATCCGAGCAGTTCTTC. This sequence encodes CSASGGSEQFF. This chain connects TRBV20-1 to TRBJ2-1, with D possibly matching TRBD2 (6 bases). Germline CDR1 and CDR2: DFQATT and SNEGSKA (reference sequence). Trimming cost V 3 bases and J 10 bases, with 10 bases left between them. CDR3 length: 11 residues.